This T cell receptor (beta chain) was recovered during a study of cytomegalovirus exposure and HLA in healthy donors. Study-level background: Earlier findings included about 120 million unique TCR beta sequences obtained from 170 million or so T cells. Whole-study results and caveats: The authors assumed roughly uniform sequencing depth across donors for presence/absence analyses. Later analysis associated a missense DCLRE1C variant with TCR beta V- and J-gene trimming.

Looked up from germline, CDR1 is SGHTA and CDR2 is FQGTGA. The length of the CDR3 is 14 residues. About this clone: Its antigen is not known. One junction end disagrees with the germline gene, perhaps due to a read error.

A multiplex PCR was run with 60 Vbeta primers and 13 Jbeta primers. Clones were read by immunoSEQ multiplex PCR, and TCRdb kept only the in-frame ones, dropping some. The ten most abundant clones cover 5% of a sample with about 72,000 clones. Sequencing was performed on PBMCs. The sequence came from a woman aged 40 to 55 in good health and CMV-seropositive. The rearrangement joins TRBV7-3 to TRBJ2-1; the D gene is possibly TRBD2 (6 bases). The CDR3 region has the DNA TGTGCCAGCAGCCTAACCCCTAGCGTGTATGAGCAGTTCTTC. Translating it yields CASSLTPSVYEQFF.